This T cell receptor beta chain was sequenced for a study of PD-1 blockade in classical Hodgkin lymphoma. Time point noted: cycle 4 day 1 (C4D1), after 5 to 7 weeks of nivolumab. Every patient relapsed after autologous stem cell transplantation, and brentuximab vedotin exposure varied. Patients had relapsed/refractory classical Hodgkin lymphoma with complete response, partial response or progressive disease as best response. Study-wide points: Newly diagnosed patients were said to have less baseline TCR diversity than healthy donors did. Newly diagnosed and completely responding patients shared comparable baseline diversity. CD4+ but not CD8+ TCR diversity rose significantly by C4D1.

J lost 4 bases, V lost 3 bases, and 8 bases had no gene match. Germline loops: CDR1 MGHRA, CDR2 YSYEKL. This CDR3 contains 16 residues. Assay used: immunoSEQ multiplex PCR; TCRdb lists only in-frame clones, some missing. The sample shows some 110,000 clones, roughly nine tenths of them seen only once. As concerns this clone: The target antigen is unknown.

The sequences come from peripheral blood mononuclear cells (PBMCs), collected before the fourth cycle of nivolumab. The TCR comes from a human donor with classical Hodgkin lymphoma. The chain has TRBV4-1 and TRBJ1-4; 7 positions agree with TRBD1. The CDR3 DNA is TGCGCCAGCAGCCAGCGAATAACAGGGGTTAATGAAAAACTGTTTTTT. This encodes CASSQRITGVNEKLFF.